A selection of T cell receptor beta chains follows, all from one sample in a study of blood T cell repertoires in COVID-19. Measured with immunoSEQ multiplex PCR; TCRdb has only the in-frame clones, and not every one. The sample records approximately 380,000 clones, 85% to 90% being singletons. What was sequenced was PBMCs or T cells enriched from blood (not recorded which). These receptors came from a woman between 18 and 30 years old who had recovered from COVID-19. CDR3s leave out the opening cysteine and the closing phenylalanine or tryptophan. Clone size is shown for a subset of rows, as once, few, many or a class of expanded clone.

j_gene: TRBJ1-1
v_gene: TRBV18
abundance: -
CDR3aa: ASLPGQGNTEAF

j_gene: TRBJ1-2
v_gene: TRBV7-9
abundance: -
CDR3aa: ASSALGWTGNGYT

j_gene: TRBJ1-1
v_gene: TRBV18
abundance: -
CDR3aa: ASSPKNSGLEAF

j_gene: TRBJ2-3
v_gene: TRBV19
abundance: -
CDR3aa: ASTFSSTDTQY

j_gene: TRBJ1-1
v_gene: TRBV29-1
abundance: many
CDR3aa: SVDLGTGIRIEAF

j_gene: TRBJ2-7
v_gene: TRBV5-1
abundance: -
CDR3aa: ASSLYGGGAYEQY

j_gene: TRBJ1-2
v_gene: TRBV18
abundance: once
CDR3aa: ASSAGTGEGYT

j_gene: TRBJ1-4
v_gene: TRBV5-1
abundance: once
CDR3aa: ASSPFKGGTNEKLF

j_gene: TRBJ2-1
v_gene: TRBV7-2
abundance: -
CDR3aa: ASSLIHRAGGPIHNEQF

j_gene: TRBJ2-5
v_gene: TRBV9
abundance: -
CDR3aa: ASSPLAHQETQY

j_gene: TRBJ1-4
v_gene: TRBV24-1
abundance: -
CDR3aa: ATSAGEGPANEKLF

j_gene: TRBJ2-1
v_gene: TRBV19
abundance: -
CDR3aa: ASRREASYNEQF

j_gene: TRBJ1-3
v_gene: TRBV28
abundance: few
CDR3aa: ASGQYSGNTIY

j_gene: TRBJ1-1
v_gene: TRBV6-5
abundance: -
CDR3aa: ASSYSISGNTEAF

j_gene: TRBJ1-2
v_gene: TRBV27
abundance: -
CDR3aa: ASSYFSGANYGYT

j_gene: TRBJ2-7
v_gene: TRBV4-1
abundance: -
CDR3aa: ASSQEELSSYEQY

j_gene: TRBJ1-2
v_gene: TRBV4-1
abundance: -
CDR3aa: ASSPFNEGRYGYT

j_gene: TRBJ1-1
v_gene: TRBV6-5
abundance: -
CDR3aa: ASRGTGNTEAF

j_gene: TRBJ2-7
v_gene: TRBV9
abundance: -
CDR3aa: ASSAGNPTQQY

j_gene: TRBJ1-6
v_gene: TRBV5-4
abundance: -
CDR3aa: ASSLETGYNSPLH

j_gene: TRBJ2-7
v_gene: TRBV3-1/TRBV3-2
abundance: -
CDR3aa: ASSQELSGYEQY

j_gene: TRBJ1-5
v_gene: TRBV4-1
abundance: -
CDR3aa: ASSQDQTGARSQH

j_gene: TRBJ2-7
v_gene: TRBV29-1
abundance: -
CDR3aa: SFSRDRVPYEQY

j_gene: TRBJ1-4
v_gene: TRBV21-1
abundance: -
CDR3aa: ASSKAIAAPWPVRTTTNEKLF

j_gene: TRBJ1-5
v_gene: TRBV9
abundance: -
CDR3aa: ASSEQTGQPQH

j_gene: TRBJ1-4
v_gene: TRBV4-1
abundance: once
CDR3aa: ASRDLTGNDEKLF

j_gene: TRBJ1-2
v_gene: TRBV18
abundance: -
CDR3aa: ASSPTVAVNYGYT

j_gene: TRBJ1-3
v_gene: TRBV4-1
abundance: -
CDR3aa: ASSQDYSLGNTIY

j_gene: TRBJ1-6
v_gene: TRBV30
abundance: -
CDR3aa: AGTGGDPFLH

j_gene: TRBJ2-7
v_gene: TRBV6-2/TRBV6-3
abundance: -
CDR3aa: ASSTGTAPYEQY

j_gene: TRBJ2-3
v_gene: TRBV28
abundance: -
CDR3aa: ASTGDRGRGKDTQY

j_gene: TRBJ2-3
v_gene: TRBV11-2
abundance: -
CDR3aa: ASSQGRSTSTDTQY

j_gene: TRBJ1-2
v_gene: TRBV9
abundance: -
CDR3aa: ASSVTSGEWYGYT

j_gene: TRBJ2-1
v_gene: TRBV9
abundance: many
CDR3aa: ASSVLSAGGRDEQF

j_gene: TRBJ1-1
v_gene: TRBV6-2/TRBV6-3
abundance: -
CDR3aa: ASSYSAGDTEAF

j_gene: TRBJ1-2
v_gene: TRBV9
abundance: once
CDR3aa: ASSVEGFYGYT

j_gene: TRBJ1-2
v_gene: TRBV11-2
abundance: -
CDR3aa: ASSDRVLLGYT

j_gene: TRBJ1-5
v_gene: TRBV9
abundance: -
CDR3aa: ASSVGGQGINQPQH

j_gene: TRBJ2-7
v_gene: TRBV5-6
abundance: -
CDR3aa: ASSFLDRTYEQY

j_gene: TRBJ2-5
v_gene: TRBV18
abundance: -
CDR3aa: ASLPKPSTGGETQY